This T cell receptor (beta chain) was identified in a study of technical replicates of blood from a handful of donors (TCRdb year 2017). Libraries were built with the immunoSEQ multiplex PCR assay. The table was pulled from immuneACCESS by TCRdb, which kept in-frame rearrangements only. Such tables lose some clones; where checked, under half of the loss comes from unresolved V genes, and the rest has no known cause. For this sample the table gives approximately 65,000 clones, of which more than 75% were detected only once. The ten largest clones take up about 4.8% of the sample. Clipping removes 6 bases from V and 2 bases from J, with 8 as the unmatched junction base count. Via the germline V gene, CDR1 is MNHEY and CDR2 SVGAGI. The CDR3 runs 15 residues from the cysteine to the phenylalanine. Here the CDR3 DNA is all that survives: 45 bases in frame from base 1. Note on this clone: Its target antigen remains unknown. Base qualities are not at hand, and no much larger clone is one base apart.

The sample consisted of PBMCs. The TCR sequence derives from a human donor in good health. Some clones in this sample may be carry-over from other donors' samples. The chain is encoded by TRBV6-5 joined to TRBJ2-7; 9 bases in the middle match TRBD1. The CDR3 is CASRNLGQGTYEQYF. The DNA sequence is given as TGTGCCAGCAGGAACCTGGGACAGGGTACCTACGAGCAGTACTTC.